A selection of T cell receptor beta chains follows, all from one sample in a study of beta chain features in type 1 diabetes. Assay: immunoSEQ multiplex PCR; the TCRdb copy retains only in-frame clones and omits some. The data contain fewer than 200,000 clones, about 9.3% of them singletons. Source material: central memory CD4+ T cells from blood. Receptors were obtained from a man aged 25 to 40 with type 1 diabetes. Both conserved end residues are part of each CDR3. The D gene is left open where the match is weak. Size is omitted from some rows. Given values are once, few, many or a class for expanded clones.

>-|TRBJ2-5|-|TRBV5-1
CASSLDGETQYF
TGCGCCAGCAGCTTGGACGGGGAGACCCAGTACTTC
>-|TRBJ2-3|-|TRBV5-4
CASSLAGQGTDTQYF
TGTGCCAGCAGCTTGGCCGGTCAGGGGACAGATACGCAGTATTTT
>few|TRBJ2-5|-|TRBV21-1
CASKKERRAQETQYF
TGTGCCAGCAAAAAAGAGAGGAGGGCCCAAGAGACCCAGTACTTC
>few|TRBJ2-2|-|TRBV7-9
CASSLAGANTGELFF
TGTGCCAGCAGCTTAGCGGGCGCGAACACCGGGGAGCTGTTTTTT
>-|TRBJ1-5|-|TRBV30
CAWSPLGNQPQHF
TGTGCCTGGAGCCCCTTAGGCAATCAGCCCCAGCATTTT
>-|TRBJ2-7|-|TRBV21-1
CASDPSQGLDYEQYF
TGTGCCAGCGACCCGAGCCAGGGGCTCGATTACGAGCAGTACTTC
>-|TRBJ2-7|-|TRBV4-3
CASSQVPGDSYEQYF
TGCGCCAGCAGCCAAGTCCCCGGGGACTCCTACGAGCAGTACTTC
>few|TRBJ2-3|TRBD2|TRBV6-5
CASSGGTSGRITQYF
TGTGCCAGCAGTGGCGGGACTAGCGGGAGAATTACGCAGTATTTT
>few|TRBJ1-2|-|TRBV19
CASSIDRASYGYTF
TGTGCCAGTAGTATAGACAGGGCGAGCTATGGCTACACCTTC
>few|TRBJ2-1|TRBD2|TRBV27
CASSPLKTGTSGINEQFF
TGTGCCAGCAGTCCATTGAAAACCGGGACTAGCGGGATCAATGAGCAGTTCTTC
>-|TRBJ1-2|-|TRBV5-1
CASSLNSYYGYTF
TGCGCCAGCAGCTTGAACAGTTACTATGGCTACACCTTC
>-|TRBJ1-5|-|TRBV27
CASRDNSNQPQHF
TGTGCCAGCAGGGACAACAGCAATCAGCCCCAGCATTTT
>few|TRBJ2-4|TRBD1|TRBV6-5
CASSVTGGSKNIQYF
TGTGCCAGCAGCGTAACAGGGGGCTCAAAAAACATTCAGTACTTC
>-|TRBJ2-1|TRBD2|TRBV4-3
CASSQALAGDIYEQFF
TGCGCCAGCAGCCAGGCTCTAGCGGGAGATATCTATGAGCAGTTCTTC
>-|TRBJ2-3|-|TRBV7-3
CASSLGSGSDTQYF
TGTGCCAGCAGCCTCGGGAGTGGGTCAGATACGCAGTATTTT
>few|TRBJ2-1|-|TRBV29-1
CSVSKGGNYNEQFF
TGCAGCGTCTCCAAGGGGGGGAACTACAATGAGCAGTTCTTC
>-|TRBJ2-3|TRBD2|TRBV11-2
CASSIRLAGSTDTQYF
TGTGCCAGCAGCATAAGACTAGCGGGTTCCACAGATACGCAGTATTTT
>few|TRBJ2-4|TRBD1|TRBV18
CASSPGQGGGYF
TGTGCCAGCTCACCGGGACAGGGCGGAGGGTACTTC
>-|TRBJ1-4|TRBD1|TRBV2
CASSVWTGTNEKLFF
TGTGCCAGCAGTGTCTGGACAGGCACTAATGAAAAACTGTTTTTT
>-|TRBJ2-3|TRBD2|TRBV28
CASSAFTSGRARSQYF
TGTGCCAGCAGTGCCTTTACTAGCGGGAGGGCCCGATCGCAGTATTTT
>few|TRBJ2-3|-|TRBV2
CASSGQVDTQYF
TGTGCCAGCAGTGGGCAAGTGGATACGCAGTATTTT
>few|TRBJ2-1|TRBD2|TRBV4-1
CASSRREGGNEQFF
TGCGCCAGCAGCCGCCGGGAGGGCGGCAATGAGCAGTTCTTC
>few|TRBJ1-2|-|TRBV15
CATSRVGGRAAYGYTF
TGTGCCACCAGCAGAGTGGGCGGCAGGGCCGCCTATGGCTACACCTTC
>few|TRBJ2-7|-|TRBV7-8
CASSFRTFGDGEQYF
TGTGCCAGCAGCTTCAGGACTTTCGGGGATGGCGAGCAGTACTTC
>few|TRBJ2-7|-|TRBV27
CASSFGQNIKQYF
TGTGCCAGCAGTTTTGGGCAGAACATCAAGCAGTACTTC
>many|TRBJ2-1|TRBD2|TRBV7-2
CASRLAGGPFF
TGTGCCAGCAGACTAGCGGGAGGGCCCTTCTTC
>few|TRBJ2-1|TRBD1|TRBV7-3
CASSLDGTGGGGEQFF
TGTGCCAGCAGCTTAGATGGGACAGGGGGCGGAGGGGAGCAGTTCTTC
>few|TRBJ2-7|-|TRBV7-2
CASSHRGQKAYEQYF
TGTGCCAGCAGCCACCGAGGACAGAAGGCCTACGAGCAGTACTTC
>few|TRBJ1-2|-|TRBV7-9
CASTSGTRADGYTF
TGTGCCAGCACCTCGGGAACTCGGGCGGATGGCTACACCTTC